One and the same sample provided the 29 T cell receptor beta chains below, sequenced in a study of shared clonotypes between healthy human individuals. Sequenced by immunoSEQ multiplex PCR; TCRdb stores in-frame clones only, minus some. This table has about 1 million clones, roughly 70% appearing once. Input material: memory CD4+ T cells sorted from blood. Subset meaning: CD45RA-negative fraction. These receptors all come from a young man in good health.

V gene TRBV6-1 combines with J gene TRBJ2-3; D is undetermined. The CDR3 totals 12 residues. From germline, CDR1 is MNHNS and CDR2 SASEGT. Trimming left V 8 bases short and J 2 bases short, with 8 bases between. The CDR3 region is CASVGDTDTQYF. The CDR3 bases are TGTGCCAGCGTCGGTGACACAGATACGCAGTATTTT.

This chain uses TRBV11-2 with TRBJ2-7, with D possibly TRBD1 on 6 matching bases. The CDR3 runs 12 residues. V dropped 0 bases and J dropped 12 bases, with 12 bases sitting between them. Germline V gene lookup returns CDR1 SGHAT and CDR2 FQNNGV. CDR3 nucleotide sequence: TGTGCCAGCAGCTTAGAGGCCGGGACATTGTACTTC. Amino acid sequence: CASSLEAGTLYF.

The CDR3 coding sequence is TGTGCCAGCAGTGAAATCGGGACAATTATGAACACTGAAGCTTTCTTT. This encodes CASSEIGTIMNTEAFF. The chain combines TRBV6-1 with TRBJ1-1; TRBD1 is a possible D gene (6 bases). Trimming removed 2 bases from V and 0 bases from J, with 13 bases in between. This CDR3 region has 16 residues. The V gene's germline CDR1 is MNHNS and CDR2 SASEGT.

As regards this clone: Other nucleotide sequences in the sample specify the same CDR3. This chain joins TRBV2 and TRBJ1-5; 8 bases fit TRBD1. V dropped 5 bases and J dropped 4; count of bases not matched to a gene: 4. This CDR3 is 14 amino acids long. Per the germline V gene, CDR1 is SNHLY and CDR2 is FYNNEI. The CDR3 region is CASSSDRGNQPQHF. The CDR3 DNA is TGTGCCAGCAGTTCCGACAGGGGTAATCAGCCCCAGCATTTT. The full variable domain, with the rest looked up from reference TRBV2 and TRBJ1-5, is EPEVTQTPSHQVTQMGQEVILRCVPISNHLYFYWYRQILGQKVEFLVSFYNNEISEKSEIFDDQFSVERPDGSNFTLKIRSTKLEDSAMYFCASSSDRGNQPQHFGDGTRLSIL.

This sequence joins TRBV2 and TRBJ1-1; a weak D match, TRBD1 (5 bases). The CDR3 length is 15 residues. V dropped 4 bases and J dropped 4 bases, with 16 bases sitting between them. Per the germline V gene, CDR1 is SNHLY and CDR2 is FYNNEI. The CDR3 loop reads CASSVLQGKGTEAFF. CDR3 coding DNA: TGTGCCAGCAGTGTTCTTCAGGGAAAGGGCACTGAAGCTTTCTTT.

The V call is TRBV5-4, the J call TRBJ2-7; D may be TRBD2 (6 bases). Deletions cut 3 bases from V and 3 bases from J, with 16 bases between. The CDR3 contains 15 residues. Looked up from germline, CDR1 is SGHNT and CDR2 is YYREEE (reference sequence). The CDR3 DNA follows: TGTGCCAGCAGCTACCCCGGGAGCGCAAACTACGAGCAGTACTTC. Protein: CASSYPGSANYEQYF.

The DNA for the CDR3 is TGCGCCAGCAGCCAAGAGGCAGGACTAGCGTATCAGCCCCAGCATTTT. It yields the protein CASSQEAGLAYQPQHF. The chain joins TRBV4-3 to TRBJ1-5; D remains unclear. Between the trimmed V and J ends, which lost 0 bases and 5 bases, there was a span of 14 bases. The CDR3 extends over 16 amino acids. The germline V gene has CDR1 LGHNA and CDR2 YSLEER.

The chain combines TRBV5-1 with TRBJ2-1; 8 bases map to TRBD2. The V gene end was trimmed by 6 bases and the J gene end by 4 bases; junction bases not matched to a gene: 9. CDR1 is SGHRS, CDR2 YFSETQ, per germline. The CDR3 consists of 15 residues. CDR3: CASNFETSDYNEQFF. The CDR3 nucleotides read TGCGCCAGCAATTTCGAGACTAGCGATTACAATGAGCAGTTCTTC. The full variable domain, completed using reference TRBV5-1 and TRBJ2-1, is KAGVTQTPRYLIKTRGQQVTLSCSPISGHRSVSWYQQTPGQGLQFLFEYFSETQRNKGNFPGRFSGRQFSNSRSEMNVSTLELGDSALYLCASNFETSDYNEQFFGPGTRLTVL.

DNA for the CDR3: TGTGCCAGCAGCTTTACAAGTGCAGATACGCAGTATTTT. As protein: CASSFTSADTQYF. The rearrangement links TRBV7-9 to TRBJ2-3, with D unclear. CDR3 length: 13 amino acids. V was pared by 3 bases and J by 4 bases, with 8 bases between. CDR1 and CDR2 (germline): SEHNR, FQNEAQ (reference sequence).

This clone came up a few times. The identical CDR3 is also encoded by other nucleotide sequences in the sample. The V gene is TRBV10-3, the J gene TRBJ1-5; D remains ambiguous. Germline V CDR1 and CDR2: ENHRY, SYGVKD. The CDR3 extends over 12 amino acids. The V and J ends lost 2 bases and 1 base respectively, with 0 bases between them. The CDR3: CAISESNQPQHF. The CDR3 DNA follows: TGTGCCATCAGTGAGAGCAATCAGCCCCAGCATTTT.

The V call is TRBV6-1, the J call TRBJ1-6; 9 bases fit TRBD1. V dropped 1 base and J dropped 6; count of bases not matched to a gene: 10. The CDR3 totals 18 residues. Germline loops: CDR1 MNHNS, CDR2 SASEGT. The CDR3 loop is CASSEVGQGAVSNSPLHF. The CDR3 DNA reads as TGTGCCAGCAGTGAAGTGGGACAGGGAGCGGTATCTAATTCACCCCTCCACTTT.

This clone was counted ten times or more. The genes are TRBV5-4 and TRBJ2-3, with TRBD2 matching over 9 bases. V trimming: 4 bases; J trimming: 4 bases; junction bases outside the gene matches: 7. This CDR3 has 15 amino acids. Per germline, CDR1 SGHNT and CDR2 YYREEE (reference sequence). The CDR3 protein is CASSVPGLAADTQYF. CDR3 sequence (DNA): TGTGCCAGCAGCGTACCGGGACTAGCCGCAGATACGCAGTATTTT.

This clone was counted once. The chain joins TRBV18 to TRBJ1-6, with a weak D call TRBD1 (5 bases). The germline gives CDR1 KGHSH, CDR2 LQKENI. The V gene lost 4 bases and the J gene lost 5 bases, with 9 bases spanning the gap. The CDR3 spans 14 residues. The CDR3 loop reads CASSQGRNNSPLHF. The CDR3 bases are TGTGCCAGCTCACAGGGGAGAAATAATTCACCCCTCCACTTT.

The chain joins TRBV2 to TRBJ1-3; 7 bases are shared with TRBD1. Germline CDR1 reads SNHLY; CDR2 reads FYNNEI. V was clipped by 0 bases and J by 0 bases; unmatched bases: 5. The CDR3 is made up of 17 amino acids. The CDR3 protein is CASSEATGTASGNTIYF. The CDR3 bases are TGTGCCAGCAGTGAAGCGACGGGGACAGCCTCTGGAAACACCATATATTTT.

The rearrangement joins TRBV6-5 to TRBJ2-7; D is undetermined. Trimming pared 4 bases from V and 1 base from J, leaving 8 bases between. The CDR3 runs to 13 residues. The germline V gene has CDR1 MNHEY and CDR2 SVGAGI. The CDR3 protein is CASSSPRSYEQYF. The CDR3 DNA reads TGTGCCAGCAGTTCCCCCCGGTCCTACGAGCAGTACTTC.

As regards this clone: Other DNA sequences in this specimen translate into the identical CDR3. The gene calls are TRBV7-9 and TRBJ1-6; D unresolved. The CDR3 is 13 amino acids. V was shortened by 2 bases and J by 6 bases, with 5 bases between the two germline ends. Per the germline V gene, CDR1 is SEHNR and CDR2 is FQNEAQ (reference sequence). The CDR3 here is CASSLQSNSPLHF. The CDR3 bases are TGTGCCAGCAGCTTACAGTCTAATTCACCCCTCCACTTT.

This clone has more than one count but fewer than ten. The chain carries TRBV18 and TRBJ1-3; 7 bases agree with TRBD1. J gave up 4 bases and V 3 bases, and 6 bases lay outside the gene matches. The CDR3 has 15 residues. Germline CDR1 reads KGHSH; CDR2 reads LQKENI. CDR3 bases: TGTGCCAGCTCACCCAGCCAGGGGGTCGGAAACACCATATATTTT. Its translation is CASSPSQGVGNTIYF.

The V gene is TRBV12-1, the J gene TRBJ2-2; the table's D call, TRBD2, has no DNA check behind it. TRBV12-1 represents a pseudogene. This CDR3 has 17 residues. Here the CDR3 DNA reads TGTGCCAGCAGCGGAGGGGAAGTGAAAGGTAACACCGGGGAGCTGTTTTTT. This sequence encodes CASSGGEVKGNTGELFF.

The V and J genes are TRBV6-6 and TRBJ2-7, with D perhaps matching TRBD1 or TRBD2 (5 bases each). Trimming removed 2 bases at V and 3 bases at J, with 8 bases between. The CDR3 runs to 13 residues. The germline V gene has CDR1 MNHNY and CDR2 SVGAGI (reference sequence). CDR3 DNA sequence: TGTGCCAGCAGTTACCGAGGGGACTACGAGCAGTACTTC. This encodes CASSYRGDYEQYF.

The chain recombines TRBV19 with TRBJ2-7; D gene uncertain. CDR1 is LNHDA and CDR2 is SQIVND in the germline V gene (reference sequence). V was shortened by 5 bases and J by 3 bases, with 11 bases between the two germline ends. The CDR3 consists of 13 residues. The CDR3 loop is CASSLRPNYEQYF. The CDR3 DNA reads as TGTGCCAGTAGTTTAAGACCAAACTACGAGCAGTACTTC.

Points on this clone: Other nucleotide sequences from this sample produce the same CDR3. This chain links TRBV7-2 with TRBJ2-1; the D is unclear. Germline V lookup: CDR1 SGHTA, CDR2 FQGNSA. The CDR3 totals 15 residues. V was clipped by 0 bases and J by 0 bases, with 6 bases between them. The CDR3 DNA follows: TGTGCCAGCAGCTTAGCATCCAGCTCCTACAATGAGCAGTTCTTC. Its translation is CASSLASSSYNEQFF.

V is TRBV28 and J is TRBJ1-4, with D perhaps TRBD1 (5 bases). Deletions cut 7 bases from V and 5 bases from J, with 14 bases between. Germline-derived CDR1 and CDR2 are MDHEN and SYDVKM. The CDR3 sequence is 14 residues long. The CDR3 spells CASTWGTVNEKLFF. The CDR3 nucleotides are TGTGCCAGCACCTGGGGGACGGTGAATGAAAAACTGTTTTTT.

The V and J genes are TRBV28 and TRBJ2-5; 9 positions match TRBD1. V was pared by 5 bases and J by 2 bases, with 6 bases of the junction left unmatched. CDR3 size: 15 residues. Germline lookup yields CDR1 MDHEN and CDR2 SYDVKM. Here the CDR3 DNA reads TGTGCCAGCAGTATTGGGACAGGGATACAAGAGACCCAGTACTTC. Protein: CASSIGTGIQETQYF.

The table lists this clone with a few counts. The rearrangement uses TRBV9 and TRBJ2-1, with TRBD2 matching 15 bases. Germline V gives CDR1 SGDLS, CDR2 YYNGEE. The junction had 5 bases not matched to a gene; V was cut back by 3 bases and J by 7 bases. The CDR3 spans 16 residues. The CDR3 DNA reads TGTGCCAGCAGCGCCACGGGACTAGCGGGAGGTAATGAGCAGTTCTTC. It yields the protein CASSATGLAGGNEQFF. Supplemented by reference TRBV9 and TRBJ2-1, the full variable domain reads DSGVTQTPKHLITATGQRVTLRCSPRSGDLSVYWYQQSLDQGLQFLIQYYNGEERAKGNILERFSAQQFPDLHSELNLSSLELGDSALYFCASSATGLAGGNEQFFGPGTRLTVL.

This CDR3 reads CASSYHSTGGQAFF. The DNA for the CDR3 is TGTGCCAGCAGTTACCACAGCACAGGGGGGCAAGCTTTCTTT. V gene TRBV5-6 combines with J gene TRBJ1-1; 8 bases align to TRBD1. This CDR3 is built from 14 residues. The germline CDR1 and CDR2 sequences are SGHDT and YYEEEE. J lost 9 bases, V lost 5 bases, and 12 bases had no gene match.

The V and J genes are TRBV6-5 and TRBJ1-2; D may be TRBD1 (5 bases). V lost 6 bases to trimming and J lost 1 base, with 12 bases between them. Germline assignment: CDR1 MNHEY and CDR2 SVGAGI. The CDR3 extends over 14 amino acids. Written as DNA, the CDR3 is TGTGCCAGCAGATTCCAGGGTTTTAACTATGGCTACACCTTC. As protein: CASRFQGFNYGYTF.

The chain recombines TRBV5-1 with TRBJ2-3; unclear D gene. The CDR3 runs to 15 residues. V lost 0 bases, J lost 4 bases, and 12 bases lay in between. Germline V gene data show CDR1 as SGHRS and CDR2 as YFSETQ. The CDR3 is CASSLVSSLADTQYF. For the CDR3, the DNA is TGCGCCAGCAGCTTGGTTAGTTCTTTGGCAGATACGCAGTATTTT.

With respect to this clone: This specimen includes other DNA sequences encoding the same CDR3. The CDR3 protein is CSVGRGTYEQYF. The DNA for the CDR3 is TGCAGCGTTGGTCGCGGAACCTACGAGCAGTACTTC. This sequence joins TRBV29-1 and TRBJ2-7, with D unclear. Trimming stripped 4 bases from V and 2 bases from J, with 9 bases between. In germline, CDR1 is SQVTM, CDR2 ANQGSEA. The CDR3 runs 12 residues.

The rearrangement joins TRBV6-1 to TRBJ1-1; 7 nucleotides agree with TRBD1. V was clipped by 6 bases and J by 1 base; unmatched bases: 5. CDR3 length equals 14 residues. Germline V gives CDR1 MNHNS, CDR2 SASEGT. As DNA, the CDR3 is TGTGCCAGCAGACCGCAGGGGGAGAACACTGAAGCTTTCTTT. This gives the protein CASRPQGENTEAFF.